The 15 T cell receptor beta chains below come from one sample, sequenced in a study of blood T cell repertoires in COVID-19. Some clones are missing from TCRdb's copy, which holds only in-frame ones; the method was immunoSEQ multiplex PCR. This sample has approximately 350,000 clones; 85% to 90% occur once, and the top ten carry 0.9% to 1.1%. The sample comprised PBMCs or T cells enriched from blood (not recorded which). Receptors were obtained from a man between 18 and 35 years old who had recovered from COVID-19.

The rearrangement joins TRBV5-6 to TRBJ1-1; no reliable D call. The V gene's germline CDR1 is SGHDT and CDR2 YYEEEE. This CDR3 has 12 residues. V was clipped by 1 base and J by 2 bases, with 3 bases between them. The CDR3: CASSLLNTEAFF. The DNA of the CDR3 is TGTGCCAGCAGCTTGCTCAACACTGAAGCTTTCTTT.

This rearrangement joins TRBV18 to TRBJ1-1; TRBD1 might be the D (5 bases). Trimming took 3 bases from V and 3 from J, leaving 20 bases between them. Germline CDR1 reads KGHSH; CDR2 reads LQKENI. The CDR3 length is 17 residues. The DNA of the CDR3 is TGTGCCAGCTCACCCAGGGAAATATTGGTGGGGTACACTGAAGCTTTCTTT. This gives the protein CASSPREILVGYTEAFF. The whole variable domain, filled in from reference TRBV18 and TRBJ1-1, reads NAGVMQNPRHLVRRRGQEARLRCSPMKGHSHVYWYRQLPEEGLKFMVYLQKENIIDESGMPKERFSAEFPKEGPSILRIQQVVRGDSAAYFCASSPREILVGYTEAFFGQGTRLTVV.

The V and J genes are TRBV13 and TRBJ1-1; D gene unclear. CDR3 size: 15 residues. V was pared by 4 bases and J by 0 bases, with 12 bases between. Germline V gene sequence: CDR1 PRHDT, CDR2 FYEKMQ (reference sequence). The CDR3 bases are TGTGCCAGCAGCTCGCACGGACTTGTGAACACTGAAGCTTTCTTT. Amino acids: CASSSHGLVNTEAFF. Filled out from reference TRBV13 and TRBJ1-1, the complete variable domain reads AAGVIQSPRHLIKEKRETATLKCYPIPRHDTVYWYQQGPGQDPQFLISFYEKMQSDKGSIPDRFSAQQFSDYHSELNMSSLELGDSALYFCASSSHGLVNTEAFFGQGTRLTVV.

The gene calls are TRBV28 and TRBJ2-1; 14 nucleotides align to TRBD2. The V segment lost 4 bases and the J segment 6 bases; nucleotides outside the gene matches: 11. The CDR3 consists of 18 residues. CDR1 and CDR2 from the germline V gene are MDHEN and SYDVKM. CDR3 coding DNA: TGTGCCAGCAGTTCACCGGGACTAGCGGGAGTGCGTGGCAATGAGCAGTTCTTC. It is translated as CASSSPGLAGVRGNEQFF.

V gene TRBV27 combines with J gene TRBJ1-2, with D tentatively TRBD1 (5 bases). The CDR3 runs 14 residues. With 5 bases removed from V and 4 bases from J, the gap between germline ends came to 14 bases. Germline V gene sequence: CDR1 MNHEY, CDR2 SMNVEV (reference sequence). The CDR3 DNA follows: TGTGCCAGCAGTAGGCGGACATCCCCCTATGGCTACACCTTC. Amino acids: CASSRRTSPYGYTF.

This chain joins TRBV30 and TRBJ2-5; D uncertain. The CDR3 extends over 12 amino acids. Trimming removed 0 bases at V and 5 bases at J, with 7 bases between. The germline gives CDR1 GTSNPN, CDR2 SVGIG (reference sequence). DNA of the CDR3: TGTGCCTGGAGTGTACGAGCGGAGACCCAGTACTTC. The encoded protein is CAWSVRAETQYF.

The chain carries TRBV4-1 and TRBJ2-2; 8 bases agree with TRBD2. CDR1 and CDR2 (germline): MGHRA, YSYEKL. The CDR3 has 16 amino acids. Trimming cost V 0 bases and J 7 bases; bases outside gene matches: 7. The CDR3 nucleotides are TGCGCCAGCAGCCAAGATGTCGGGGGGGCTGGCGGGGAGCTGTTTTTT. It translates to CASSQDVGGAGGELFF.

V is TRBV5-4 and J is TRBJ2-1; 8 bases line up with TRBD1. The CDR3 totals 15 residues. After removal of 2 bases from V and 10 bases from J, the junction contained 11 bases not matched to a gene. Looked up from germline, CDR1 is SGHNT and CDR2 is YYREEE (reference sequence). This CDR3 reads CASSLAQGDGREQFF. The DNA for the CDR3 is TGTGCCAGCAGCTTAGCACAGGGGGATGGGAGGGAGCAGTTCTTC.

The chain joins TRBV11-3 to TRBJ2-1, with TRBD2 identical over 7 bases. This CDR3 has 15 amino acids. With V trimmed by 2 bases and J by 5 bases, 6 bases remained unmatched. Germline V gene data show CDR1 as SGHNT and CDR2 as YENEEA. The CDR3 region has the DNA TGTGCCAGCAGCTTAAGTGCGGGGGTGAACAATGAGCAGTTCTTC. Its translation: CASSLSAGVNNEQFF.

The chain combines TRBV3-1 (or the pseudogene TRBV3-2) with TRBJ1-6; the D is unclear. Trimming left V 1 base short and J 9 bases short, with 10 bases between. Looked up from germline, CDR1 is LGHDT and CDR2 is YNNKEL (reference sequence). This CDR3 is built from 14 residues. CDR3: CASSQVEGSSPLHF. CDR3 nucleotides: TGTGCCAGCAGCCAAGTTGAGGGATCTTCACCCCTCCACTTT.

This clone has a handful of counts. The V and J genes are TRBV2 and TRBJ1-2; 8 positions match TRBD1. The CDR3 is 15 residues long. The V and J ends lost 6 bases and 4 bases, in that order; junction bases with no gene match: 10. Germline assignment: CDR1 SNHLY and CDR2 FYNNEI. In nucleotides, the CDR3 is TGTGCCAGCAGACCCGGGACAGGTGAAACCTATGGCTACACCTTC. Its translation is CASRPGTGETYGYTF.

V and J are TRBV4-1 and TRBJ2-1, with TRBD2 matching over 9 bases. CDR1 and CDR2 (germline): MGHRA, YSYEKL. V was clipped by 0 bases and J by 4 bases; unmatched bases: 4. The CDR3 is 16 amino acids. The CDR3 sequence: CASSQDRAGGYNEQFF. CDR3 DNA: TGCGCCAGCAGCCAAGATAGGGCGGGGGGGTACAATGAGCAGTTCTTC.

This clone appeared a single time. J is TRBJ1-1 and V is TRBV4-1; D ambiguous. V was trimmed by 2 bases and J by 2 bases, leaving 15 bases between them. Germline V lookup: CDR1 MGHRA, CDR2 YSYEKL. The CDR3 length is 16 residues. The CDR3 sequence: CASSQPAVQLNTEAFF. DNA for the CDR3: TGCGCCAGCAGCCAACCTGCGGTTCAGCTCAACACTGAAGCTTTCTTT.

The chain carries TRBV28 and TRBJ1-5; TRBD1 matches 9 bases. V trimming: 5 bases; J trimming: 6 bases; junction bases outside the gene matches: 8. Germline CDR1 is MDHEN and CDR2 is SYDVKM. The CDR3 is 15 residues long. CDR3 DNA: TGTGCCAGCAGTCGAGGGACAGGGAGGAGTCAGCCCCAGCATTTT. Protein: CASSRGTGRSQPQHF.

V is TRBV19 and J is TRBJ2-7; 10 nucleotides align to TRBD1. CDR1 and CDR2 (germline): LNHDA, SQIVND (reference sequence). The CDR3 totals 16 residues. V lost 1 base, J lost 2 bases, and 5 bases stayed unmatched. CDR3 residues: CASSIARGQGPYEQYF. CDR3 DNA: TGTGCCAGTAGTATAGCACGGGGACAGGGGCCCTACGAGCAGTACTTC.